The T cell receptor (beta chain) described here comes from a study of regulatory T cells in long-lasting Graves disease. At the level of the study: Freshly diagnosed Graves' patients had used antithyroid drugs for under 3 months.

This CDR3 is built from 15 residues. The junction had 3 bases not matched to a gene; V was cut back by 0 bases and J by 3 bases. The germline gives CDR1 SGHRS, CDR2 YFSETQ. The time point: newly diagnosed GD, antithyroid drugs for less than 3 months. Extracted RNA from PBMCs served as the source of the TCR library. Arm-PCR of CDR3 regions with iRepertoire HTBI primers generated TCR beta libraries. Per the authors' pipeline: Identification of gene segments yielded around 64 TRBV and 13 to 15 TRBJ across samples. Using its own MiXCR run on the multiplex PCR reads, TCRdb lists one record per CDR3 protein. The V and J calls shown here were made by TCRdb, not taken from the authors' results. The repertoire holds 450,000 to 700,000 distinct CDR3 sequences, with 13% as singletons. These data were also filed under a second study, of T cells in Graves' hyperthyroidism and ophthalmopathy. That report notes: TCR CDR3 regions were first amplified by RT-PCR with HTBI primers.

The V gene is TRBV5-1, the J gene TRBJ1-5; 7 positions agree with TRBD1. The sample in question was peripheral blood mononuclear cells (PBMCs), obtained at new diagnosis, from a patient treated with antithyroid drugs. This TCR was recovered from a man aged 30 to 45 with Graves disease. The CDR3, as DNA: TGCGCCAGCAGCTTGGGGGGGACAGCCAATCAGCCCCAGCATTTT. It specifies CASSLGGTANQPQHF. Full variable domain (remainder filled in from reference TRBV5-1 and TRBJ1-5): KAGVTQTPRYLIKTRGQQVTLSCSPISGHRSVSWYQQTPGQGLQFLFEYFSETQRNKGNFPGRFSGRQFSNSRSEMNVSTLELGDSALYLCASSLGGTANQPQHFGDGTRLSIL.